The present T cell receptor beta chain was sequenced within a study of blood T cells in healthy people across ages (dated by TCRdb to between 2014 and 2016). About the study as a whole: In model experiments, roughly one uniquely barcoded TCR beta cDNA molecule per two T cells was captured by template switching. Using deep sequencing normalized with unique cDNA molecular identifiers, the study measured how TCR beta repertoire diversity changes with age. Donors were grouped into four age groups: young (average 16 years), middle-aged (39), aged (roughly 67) and long-lived (around 80). To avoid experimental bias, donors of different ages were randomly spread across the sequencing lanes. The study analyzed two additional independent replicas of 1 million unique cDNA reads from the same blood draw for two donors, one aged 18 to 30 and one aged 80 or older. The research as a whole found: Because the CMV infection status of the donors was unknown, age-related changes in expanded clonotypes may potentially have been confounded. The percentage of naive T cells measured by flow cytometry correlated strongly with observed TCR beta diversity. Observed TCR beta diversity per million T cells fell roughly linearly with age, and a significant reduction was already apparent by age roughly 41. The long-lived group showed more naive CD4+ T cells, fewer expanded clones and increased TCR diversity than the aged group, suggesting age selection. Conclusive comparison of naive and antigen-experienced compartments was prevented by the profiling of bulk unsorted PBMCs. Total diversity estimates from one million sequenced T cells were considered lower bounds and underestimates.

Library preparation was by 5' RACE. Sequenced using an Illumina HiSeq 2500. A second about 7 to 12 cycle PCR used a sample-barcoded 5' primer and a J-beta primer mix. Each TCR beta cDNA molecule received a unique molecular identifier from a template-switch 5' adaptor carrying 12 random nucleotides. At least 2.5 million CDR3-containing paired-end reads were obtained from each sample. The Mint cDNA synthesis kit, primed by a TRBC-specific oligonucleotide, was used to synthesize first-strand cDNA from all RNA. Following uracil-DNA glycosylase treatment, a first 18-cycle PCR with universal primers M1SS and BC2_uni_R was performed on all cDNA. From the authors' description of their analysis: For normalization, 1 million high-quality reads were randomly selected from each sample, with every read carrying a distinct molecular identifier. Reads sharing molecular identifiers were discarded rather than binned into consensus sequences. MiTCR, set to a Q25 quality threshold and the strictest error-elimination algorithm, was used for CDR3 identification, clonotype clustering and error correction. A nonparametric unseen species model with Euler transformation was used to estimate lower-bound total TCR beta diversity. In TCRdb, the public reads were trimmed at Q25 with fastp and aligned with MiXCR, with productive beta chains retained. Merged by CDR3 protein, the rows form single entries marked with the most common genes and DNA. The V and J calls were not made by the authors but by TCRdb's processing. Present in this sample are roughly 800,000 distinct CDR3 sequences, more than 45% of which were seen just once. Over 20% of the sample lies in the top ten.

Donors were 40 or so systemically healthy Caucasian individuals from Russia aged roughly 6 to 90 years. Each donor gave around 9.8 milliliters of peripheral blood, collected into EDTA-treated Vacutainer tubes. Ficoll-Paque density-gradient centrifugation was used to isolate PBMCs, with at least 7 million per sample. Total RNA was extracted from PBMCs with Trizol reagent, with at least 6 micrograms obtained per sample. The percentages of naive CD45RAhigh/CD27high T cells were determined by flow cytometry on a PBMC aliquot from every donor. This clonotype was observed once. Its antigen target is currently unknown. Base qualities are not recorded, but no much larger clone differs from it by a single base. This TCR derives from a man younger than 40 in good health. The sample comprised blood.

Here the CDR3 is given as CARIPRGDRLVYEQYF. The DNA reads TGTGCCCGCATTCCACGGGGGGACAGGCTGGTTTACGAGCAGTACTTC. The chain is assembled from TRBV6-1 and TRBJ2-7; TRBD1 is a weak D gene call, 8 bases matching. The junction shows trimming of 11 bases on V and 4 bases on J, plus 27 bases between the germline ends. Looking up the germline V gene yields CDR1 MNHNS and CDR2 SASEGT. Spanning cysteine to phenylalanine, the CDR3 consists of 16 amino acids. Just the 48-base CDR3 DNA is kept, in frame starting at base 1.